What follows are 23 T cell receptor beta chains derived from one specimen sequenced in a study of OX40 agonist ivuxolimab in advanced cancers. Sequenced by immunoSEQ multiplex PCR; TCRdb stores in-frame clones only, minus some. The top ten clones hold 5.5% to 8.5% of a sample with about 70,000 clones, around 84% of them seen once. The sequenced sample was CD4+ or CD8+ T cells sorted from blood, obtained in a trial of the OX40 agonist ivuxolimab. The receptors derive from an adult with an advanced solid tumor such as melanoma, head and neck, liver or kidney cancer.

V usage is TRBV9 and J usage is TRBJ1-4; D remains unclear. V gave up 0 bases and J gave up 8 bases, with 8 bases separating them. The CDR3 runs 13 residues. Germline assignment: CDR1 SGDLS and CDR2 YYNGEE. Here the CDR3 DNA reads TGTGCCAGCAGCGTAGCTACAGACGAAAAACTGTTTTTT. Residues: CASSVATDEKLFF.

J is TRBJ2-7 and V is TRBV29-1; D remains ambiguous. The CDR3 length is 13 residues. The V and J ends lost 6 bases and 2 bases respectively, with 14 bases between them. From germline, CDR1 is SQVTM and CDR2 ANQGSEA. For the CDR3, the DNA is TGCAGCGTCGCCCCCTTTCCCCCCTACGAGCAGTACTTC. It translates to CSVAPFPPYEQYF.

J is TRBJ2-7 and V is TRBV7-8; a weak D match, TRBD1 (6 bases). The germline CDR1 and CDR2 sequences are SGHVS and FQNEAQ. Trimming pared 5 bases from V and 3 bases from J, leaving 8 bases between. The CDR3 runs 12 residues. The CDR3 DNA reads TGTGCCAGCAGCCAACAGGGCTACGAGCAGTACGTC. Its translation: CASSQQGYEQYV.

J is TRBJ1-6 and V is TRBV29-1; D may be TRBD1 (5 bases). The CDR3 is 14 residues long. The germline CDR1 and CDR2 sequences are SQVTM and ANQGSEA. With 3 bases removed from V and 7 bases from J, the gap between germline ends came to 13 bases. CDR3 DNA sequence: TGCAGCGTTGATCCGGGACGGGGGAATTCACCCCTCCACTTT. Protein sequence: CSVDPGRGNSPLHF. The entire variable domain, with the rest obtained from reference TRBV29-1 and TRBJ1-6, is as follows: SAVISQKPSRDICQRGTSLTIQCQVDSQVTMMFWYRQQPGQSLTLIATANQGSEATYESGFVIDKFPISRPNLTFSTLTVSNMSPEDSSIYLCSVDPGRGNSPLHFGNGTRLTVT.

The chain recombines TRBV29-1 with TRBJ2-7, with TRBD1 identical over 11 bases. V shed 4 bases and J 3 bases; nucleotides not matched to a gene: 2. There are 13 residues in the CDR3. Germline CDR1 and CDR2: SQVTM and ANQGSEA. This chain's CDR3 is CSVAGTGGYEQYF. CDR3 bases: TGCAGCGTTGCCGGGACAGGGGGCTACGAGCAGTACTTC.

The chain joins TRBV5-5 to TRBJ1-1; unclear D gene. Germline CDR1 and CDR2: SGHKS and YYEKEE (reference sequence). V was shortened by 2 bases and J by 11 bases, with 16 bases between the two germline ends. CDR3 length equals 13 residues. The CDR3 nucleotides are TGTGCCAGCAGCTTTACCGGGGAACGAACGGCTTTCTTT. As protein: CASSFTGERTAFF.

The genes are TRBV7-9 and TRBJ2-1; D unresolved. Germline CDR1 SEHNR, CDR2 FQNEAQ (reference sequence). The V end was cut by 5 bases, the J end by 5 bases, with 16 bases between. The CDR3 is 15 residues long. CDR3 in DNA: TGTGCCAGCAGCCCCGCCCTGGATTGGGACAATGAGCAGTTCTTC. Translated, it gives CASSPALDWDNEQFF.

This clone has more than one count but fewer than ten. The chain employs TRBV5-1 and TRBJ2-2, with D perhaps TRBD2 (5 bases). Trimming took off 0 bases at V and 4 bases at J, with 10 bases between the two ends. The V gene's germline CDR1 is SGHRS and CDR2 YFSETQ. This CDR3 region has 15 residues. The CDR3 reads CASSLGGSGTGELFF. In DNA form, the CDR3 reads TGCGCCAGCAGCTTGGGTGGGAGTGGCACCGGGGAGCTGTTTTTT. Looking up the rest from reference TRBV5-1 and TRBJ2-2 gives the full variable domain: KAGVTQTPRYLIKTRGQQVTLSCSPISGHRSVSWYQQTPGQGLQFLFEYFSETQRNKGNFPGRFSGRQFSNSRSEMNVSTLELGDSALYLCASSLGGSGTGELFFGEGSRLTVL.

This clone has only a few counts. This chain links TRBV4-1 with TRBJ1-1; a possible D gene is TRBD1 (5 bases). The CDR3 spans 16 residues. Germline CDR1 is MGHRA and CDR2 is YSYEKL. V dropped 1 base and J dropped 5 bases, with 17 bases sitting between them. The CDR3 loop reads CASSQVPFQGKTEAFF. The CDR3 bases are TGCGCCAGCAGCCAAGTGCCTTTTCAGGGAAAAACTGAAGCTTTCTTT.

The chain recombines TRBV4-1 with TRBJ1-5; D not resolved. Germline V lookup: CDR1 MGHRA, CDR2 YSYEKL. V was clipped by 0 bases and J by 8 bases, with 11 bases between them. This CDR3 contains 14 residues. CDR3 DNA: TGCGCCAGCAGCCAAGACGGGAGCGGGAAGCCCCAGCATTTT. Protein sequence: CASSQDGSGKPQHF.

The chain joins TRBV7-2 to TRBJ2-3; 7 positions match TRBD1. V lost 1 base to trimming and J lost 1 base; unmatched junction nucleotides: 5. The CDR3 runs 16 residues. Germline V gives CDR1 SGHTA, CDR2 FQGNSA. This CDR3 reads CASSLGIDRGTDTQYF. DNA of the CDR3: TGTGCCAGCAGCTTAGGGATTGACAGGGGCACAGATACGCAGTATTTT. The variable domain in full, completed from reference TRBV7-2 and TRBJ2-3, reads GAGVSQSPSNKVTEKGKDVELRCDPISGHTALYWYRQSLGQGLEFLIYFQGNSAPDKSGLPSDRFSAERTGGSVSTLTIQRTQQEDSAVYLCASSLGIDRGTDTQYFGPGTRLTVL.

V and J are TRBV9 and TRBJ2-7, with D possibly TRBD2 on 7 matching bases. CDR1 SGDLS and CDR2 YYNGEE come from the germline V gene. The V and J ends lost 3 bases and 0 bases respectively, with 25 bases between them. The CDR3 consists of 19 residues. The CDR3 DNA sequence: TGTGCCAGCAGCGCCGAAAGGGGGGGCAGGGACTCTTCCTCCTACGAGCAGTACGTC. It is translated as CASSAERGGRDSSSYEQYV.

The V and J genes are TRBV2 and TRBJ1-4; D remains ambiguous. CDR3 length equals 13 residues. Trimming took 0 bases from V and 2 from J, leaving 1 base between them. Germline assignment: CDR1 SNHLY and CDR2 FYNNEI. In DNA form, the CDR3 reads TGTGCCAGCAGTGAAGCGACTAATGAAAAACTGTTTTTT. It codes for CASSEATNEKLFF.

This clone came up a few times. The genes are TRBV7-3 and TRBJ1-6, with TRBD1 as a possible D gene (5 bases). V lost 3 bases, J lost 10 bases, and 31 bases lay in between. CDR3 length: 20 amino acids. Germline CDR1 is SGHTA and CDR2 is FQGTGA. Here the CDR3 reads CASSFLFFVPVSGFFSPLHF. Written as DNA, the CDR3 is TGTGCCAGCAGCTTCTTGTTTTTCGTCCCCGTATCAGGGTTTTTCTCACCCCTCCACTTT.

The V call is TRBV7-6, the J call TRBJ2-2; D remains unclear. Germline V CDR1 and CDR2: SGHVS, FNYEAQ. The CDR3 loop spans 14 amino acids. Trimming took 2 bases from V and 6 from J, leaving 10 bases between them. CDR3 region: CASSLQLRPGELFF. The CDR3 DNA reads TGTGCCAGCAGCTTACAACTCCGGCCCGGGGAGCTGTTTTTT.

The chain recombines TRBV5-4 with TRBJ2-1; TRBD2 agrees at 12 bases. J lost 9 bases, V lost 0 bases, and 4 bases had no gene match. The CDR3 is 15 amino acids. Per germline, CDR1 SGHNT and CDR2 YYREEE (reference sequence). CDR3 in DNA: TGTGCCAGCAGCTTGGCTAGCGGGGGGGCTATTGAGCAGTTCTTC. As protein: CASSLASGGAIEQFF.

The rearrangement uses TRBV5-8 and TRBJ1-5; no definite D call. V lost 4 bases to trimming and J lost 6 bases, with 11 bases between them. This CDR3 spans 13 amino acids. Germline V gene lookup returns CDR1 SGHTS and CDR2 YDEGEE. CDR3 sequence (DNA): TGTGCCAGCAGCCTCTGGGGTAGTCAGCCCCAGCATTTT. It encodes CASSLWGSQPQHF.

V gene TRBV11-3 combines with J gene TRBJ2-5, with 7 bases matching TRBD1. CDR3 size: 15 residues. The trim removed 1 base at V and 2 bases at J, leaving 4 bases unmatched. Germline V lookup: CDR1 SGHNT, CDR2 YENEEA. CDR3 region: CASSLAGDRQETQYF. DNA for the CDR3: TGTGCCAGCAGCTTAGCCGGGGACAGACAAGAGACCCAGTACTTC. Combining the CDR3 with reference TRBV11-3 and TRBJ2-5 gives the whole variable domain EAGVVQSPRYKIIEKKQPVAFWCNPISGHNTLYWYLQNLGQGPELLIRYENEEAVDDSQLPKDRFSAERLKGVDSTLKIQPAELGDSAVYLCASSLAGDRQETQYFGPGTRLLVL.

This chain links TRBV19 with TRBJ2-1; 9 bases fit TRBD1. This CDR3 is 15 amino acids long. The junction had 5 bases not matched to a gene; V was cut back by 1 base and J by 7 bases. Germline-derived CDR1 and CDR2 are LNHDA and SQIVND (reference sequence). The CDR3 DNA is TGTGCCAGTAGTATAGGGGACAGGGACCTAAATGAGCAGTTCTTC. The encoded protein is CASSIGDRDLNEQFF.

The CDR3 DNA sequence: TGTGCCAGCTCCCCGGGGTCCCCTGCAACTAATGAAAAACTGTTTTTT. Protein product: CASSPGSPATNEKLFF. The chain combines TRBV18 with TRBJ1-4; D is undetermined. This CDR3 has 16 amino acids. Trimming removed 6 bases at V and 0 bases at J, with 14 bases between. Germline V gives CDR1 KGHSH, CDR2 LQKENI.

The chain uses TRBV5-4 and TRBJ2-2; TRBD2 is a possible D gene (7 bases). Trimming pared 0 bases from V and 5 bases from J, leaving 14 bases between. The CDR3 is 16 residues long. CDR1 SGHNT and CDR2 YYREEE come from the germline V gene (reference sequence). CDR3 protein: CASSLEGGRGTGELFF. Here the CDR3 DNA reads TGTGCCAGCAGCTTGGAAGGGGGGAGGGGAACCGGGGAGCTGTTTTTT.

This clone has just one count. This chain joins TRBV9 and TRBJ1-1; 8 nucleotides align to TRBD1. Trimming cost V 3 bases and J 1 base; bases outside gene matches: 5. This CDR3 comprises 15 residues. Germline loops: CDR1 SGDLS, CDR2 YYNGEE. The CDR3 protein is CASSAGGSQNTEAFF. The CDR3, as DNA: TGTGCCAGCAGCGCAGGGGGCTCCCAGAACACTGAAGCTTTCTTT.

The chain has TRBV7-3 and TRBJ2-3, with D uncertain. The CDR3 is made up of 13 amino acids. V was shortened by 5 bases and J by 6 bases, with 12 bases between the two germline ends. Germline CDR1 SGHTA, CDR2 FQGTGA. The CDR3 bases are TGTGCCAGCAGCCTCGCGGCCCGGGATACGCAGTATTTT. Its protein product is CASSLAARDTQYF.